This T cell receptor (beta chain) comes out of a study of Ad26.COV2.S vaccination and SARS-CoV-2 variants. Overall study: Once, or twice with 56 days between doses, Ad26.COV2.S was given intramuscularly.

Study findings and constraints: Spike-specific TCR breadth ran higher among vaccine recipients than placebo recipients. Overall T cell responses may have been underestimated by the analyses of TCR breadth and depth.

Of note for this clone: Its antigen is undetermined. The sample has other DNA sequences that encode this CDR3 too.

The ends were cut back, 0 bases at V and 4 bases at J, with 5 bases in the middle. CDR1 and CDR2 (germline): SGHRS, YFSETQ. This CDR3 has 13 residues. Here immunoSEQ multiplex PCR was the method, and the copy in TCRdb shows in-frame clones only, minus some. The sample yields over 400,000 clones, 89% seen once. Documented treatment: roughly 20 received Ad26.COV2.S at low or high dose, single or two shots; roughly five received placebo; per-sample allocation not given. Day 63 following the first vaccine or placebo injection was when the samples were taken. Vaccination employed an Ad26 vector expressing the Wuhan-strain SARS-CoV-2 spike.

This receptor was taken from a person aged 18-60 years who received the Ad26.COV2.S COVID-19 vaccine or a placebo. This specimen consisted of peripheral blood, obtained in a trial of Ad26.COV2.S vaccine versus placebo. The V and J genes are TRBV5-1 and TRBJ1-3, with D uncertain. The CDR3 DNA follows: TGCGCCAGCAGCTTGGGTCCGGGAAACACCATATATTTT. Translation: CASSLGPGNTIYF.